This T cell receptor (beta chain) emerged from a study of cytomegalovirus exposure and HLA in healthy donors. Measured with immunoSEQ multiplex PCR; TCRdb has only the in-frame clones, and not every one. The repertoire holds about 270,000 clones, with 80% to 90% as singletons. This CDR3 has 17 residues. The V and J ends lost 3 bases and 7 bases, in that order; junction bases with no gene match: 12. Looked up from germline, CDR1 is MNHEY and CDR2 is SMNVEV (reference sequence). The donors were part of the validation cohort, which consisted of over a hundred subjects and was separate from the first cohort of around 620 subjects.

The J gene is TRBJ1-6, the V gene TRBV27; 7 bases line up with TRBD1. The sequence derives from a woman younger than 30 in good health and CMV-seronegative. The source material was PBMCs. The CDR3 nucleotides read TGTGCCAGCAGTTTGGTAACCCACACAGGGGTGAATTCACCCCTCCACTTT. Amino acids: CASSLVTHTGVNSPLHF.